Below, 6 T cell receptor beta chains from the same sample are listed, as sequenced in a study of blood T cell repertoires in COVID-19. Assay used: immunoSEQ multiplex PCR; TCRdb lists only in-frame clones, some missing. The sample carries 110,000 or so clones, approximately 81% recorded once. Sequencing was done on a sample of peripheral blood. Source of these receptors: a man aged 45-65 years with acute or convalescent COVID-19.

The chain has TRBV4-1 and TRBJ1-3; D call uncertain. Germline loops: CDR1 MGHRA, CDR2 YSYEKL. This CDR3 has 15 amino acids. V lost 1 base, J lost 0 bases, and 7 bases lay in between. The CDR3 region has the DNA TGCGCCAGCAGCCAAGGCGGCAGCTCTGGAAACACCATATATTTT. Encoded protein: CASSQGGSSGNTIYF.

In nucleotides, the CDR3 is TGTGCCAGCAGTGAAGAAGGGGTAAATGTTAACTATGGCTACACCTTC. Its translation is CASSEEGVNVNYGYTF. The chain has TRBV6-1 and TRBJ1-2; D perhaps matches TRBD1 (5 bases). The V gene's germline CDR1 is MNHNS and CDR2 SASEGT. The V end was cut by 1 base, the J end by 1 base, with 13 bases between. The CDR3 runs 16 residues.

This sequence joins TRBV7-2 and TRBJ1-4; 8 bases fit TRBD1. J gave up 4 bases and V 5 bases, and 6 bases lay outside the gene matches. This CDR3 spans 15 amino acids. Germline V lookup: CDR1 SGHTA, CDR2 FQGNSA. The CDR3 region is CASSSQGADNEKLFF. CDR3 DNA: TGTGCCAGCAGCAGCCAGGGGGCGGATAATGAAAAACTGTTTTTT.

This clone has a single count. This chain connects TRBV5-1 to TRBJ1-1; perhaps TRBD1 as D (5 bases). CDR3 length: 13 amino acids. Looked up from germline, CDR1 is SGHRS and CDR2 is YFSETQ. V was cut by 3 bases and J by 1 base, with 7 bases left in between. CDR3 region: CASSYTGNTEAFF. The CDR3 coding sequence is TGCGCCAGCAGCTATACAGGGAACACTGAAGCTTTCTTT. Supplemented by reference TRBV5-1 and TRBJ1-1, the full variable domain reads KAGVTQTPRYLIKTRGQQVTLSCSPISGHRSVSWYQQTPGQGLQFLFEYFSETQRNKGNFPGRFSGRQFSNSRSEMNVSTLELGDSALYLCASSYTGNTEAFFGQGTRLTVV.

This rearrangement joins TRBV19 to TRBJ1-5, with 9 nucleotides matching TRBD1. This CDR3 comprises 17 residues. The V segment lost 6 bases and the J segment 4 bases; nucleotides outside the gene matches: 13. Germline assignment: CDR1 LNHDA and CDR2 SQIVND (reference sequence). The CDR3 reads CASSGQGTEVGNQPQHF. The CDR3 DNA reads TGTGCCAGTAGCGGACAGGGGACGGAGGTAGGAAATCAGCCCCAGCATTTT.

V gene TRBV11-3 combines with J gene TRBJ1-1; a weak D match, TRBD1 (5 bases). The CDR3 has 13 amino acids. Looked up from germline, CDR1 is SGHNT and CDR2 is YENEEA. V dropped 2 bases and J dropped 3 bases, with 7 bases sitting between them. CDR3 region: CASSLTGDTEAFF. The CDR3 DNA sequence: TGTGCCAGCAGCTTAACGGGGGACACTGAAGCTTTCTTT.